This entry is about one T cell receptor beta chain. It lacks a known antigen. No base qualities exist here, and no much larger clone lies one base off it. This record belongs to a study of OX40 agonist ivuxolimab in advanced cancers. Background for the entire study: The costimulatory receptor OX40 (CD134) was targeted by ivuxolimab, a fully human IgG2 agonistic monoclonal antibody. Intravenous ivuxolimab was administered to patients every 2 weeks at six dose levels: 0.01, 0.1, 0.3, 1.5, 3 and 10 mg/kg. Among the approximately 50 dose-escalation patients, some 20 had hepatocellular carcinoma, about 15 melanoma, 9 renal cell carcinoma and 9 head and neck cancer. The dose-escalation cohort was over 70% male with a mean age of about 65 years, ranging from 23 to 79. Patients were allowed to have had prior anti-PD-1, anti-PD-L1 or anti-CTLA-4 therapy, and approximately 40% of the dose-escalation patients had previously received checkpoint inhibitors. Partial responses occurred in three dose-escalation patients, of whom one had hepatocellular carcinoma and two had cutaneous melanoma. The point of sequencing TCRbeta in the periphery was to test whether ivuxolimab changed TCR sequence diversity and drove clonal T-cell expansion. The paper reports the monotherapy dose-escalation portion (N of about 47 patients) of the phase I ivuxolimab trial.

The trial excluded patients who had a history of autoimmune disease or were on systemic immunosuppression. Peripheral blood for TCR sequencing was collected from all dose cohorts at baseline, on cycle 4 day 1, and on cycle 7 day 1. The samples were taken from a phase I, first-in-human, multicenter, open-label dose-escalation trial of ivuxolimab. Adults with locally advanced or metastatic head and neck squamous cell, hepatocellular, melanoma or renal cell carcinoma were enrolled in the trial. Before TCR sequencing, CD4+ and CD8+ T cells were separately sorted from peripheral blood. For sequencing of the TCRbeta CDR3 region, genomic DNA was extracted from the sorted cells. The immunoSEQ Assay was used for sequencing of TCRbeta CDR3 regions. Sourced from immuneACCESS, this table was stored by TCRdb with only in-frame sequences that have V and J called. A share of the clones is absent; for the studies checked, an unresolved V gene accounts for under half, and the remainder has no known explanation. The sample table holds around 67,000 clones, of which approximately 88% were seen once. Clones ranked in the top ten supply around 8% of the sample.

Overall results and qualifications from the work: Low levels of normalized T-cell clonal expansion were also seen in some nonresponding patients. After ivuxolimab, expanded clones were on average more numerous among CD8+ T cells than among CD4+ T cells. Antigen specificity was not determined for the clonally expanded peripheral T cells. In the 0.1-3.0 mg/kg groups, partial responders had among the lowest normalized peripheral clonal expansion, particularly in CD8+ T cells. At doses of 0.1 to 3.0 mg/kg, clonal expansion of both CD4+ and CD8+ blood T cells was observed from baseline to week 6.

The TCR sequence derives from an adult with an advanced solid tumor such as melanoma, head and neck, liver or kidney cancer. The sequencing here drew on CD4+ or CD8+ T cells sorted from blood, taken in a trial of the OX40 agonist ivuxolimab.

For the CDR3, the sequence is CASSWTGGNEQFF. The nucleotide sequence reads as follows: TGTGCCAGCTCGTGGACAGGGGGGAATGAGCAGTTCTTC. The chain is made from TRBV18 and TRBJ2-1; 10 nucleotides in the junction match TRBD1. From cysteine to phenylalanine, the CDR3 is 13 amino acids long. CDR3 DNA only is kept here, 39 bases in frame from base 1. Trimmed from V: 6 bases; trimmed from J: 7 bases; junction bases lacking a gene match: 3. Sequences KGHSH (CDR1) and LQKENI (CDR2) are obtained from the germline V gene.